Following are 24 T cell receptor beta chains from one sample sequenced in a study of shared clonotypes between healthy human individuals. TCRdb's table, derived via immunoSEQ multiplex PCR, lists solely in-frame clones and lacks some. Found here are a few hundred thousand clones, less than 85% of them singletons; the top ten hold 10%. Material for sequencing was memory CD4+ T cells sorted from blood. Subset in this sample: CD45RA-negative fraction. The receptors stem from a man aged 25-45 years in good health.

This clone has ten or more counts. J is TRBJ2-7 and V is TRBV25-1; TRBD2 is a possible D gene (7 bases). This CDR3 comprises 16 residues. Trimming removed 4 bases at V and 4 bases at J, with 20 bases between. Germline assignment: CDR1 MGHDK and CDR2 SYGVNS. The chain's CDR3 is CASSASGGLASYEQYF. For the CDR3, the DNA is TGTGCCAGCAGTGCCTCCGGGGGGCTAGCGTCGTACGAGCAGTACTTC.

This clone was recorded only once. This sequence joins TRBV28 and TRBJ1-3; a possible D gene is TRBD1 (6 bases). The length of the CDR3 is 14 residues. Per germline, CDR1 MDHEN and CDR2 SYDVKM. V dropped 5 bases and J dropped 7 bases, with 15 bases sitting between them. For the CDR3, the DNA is TGTGCCAGCAGTCTGAGGGGGGACGGGAACACCATATATTTT. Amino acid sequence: CASSLRGDGNTIYF.

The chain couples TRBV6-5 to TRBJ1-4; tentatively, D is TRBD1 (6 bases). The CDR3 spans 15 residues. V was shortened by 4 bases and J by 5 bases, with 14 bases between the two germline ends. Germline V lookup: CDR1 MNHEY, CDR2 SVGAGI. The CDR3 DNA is TGTGCCAGCAGTTGGACCCCCGACAGGAATGAAAAACTGTTTTTT. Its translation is CASSWTPDRNEKLFF.

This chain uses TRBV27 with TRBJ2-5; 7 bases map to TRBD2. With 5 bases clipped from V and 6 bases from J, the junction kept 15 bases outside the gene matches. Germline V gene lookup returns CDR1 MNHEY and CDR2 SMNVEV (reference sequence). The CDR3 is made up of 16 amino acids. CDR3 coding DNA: TGTGCCAGCAGTCCAAACCTTGGACTAGGGGAAAAGACCCAGTACTTC. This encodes CASSPNLGLGEKTQYF.

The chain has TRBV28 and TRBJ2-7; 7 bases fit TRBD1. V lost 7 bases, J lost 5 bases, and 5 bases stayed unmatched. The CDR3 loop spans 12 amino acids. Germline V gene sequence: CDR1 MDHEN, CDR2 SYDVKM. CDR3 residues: CASKTGTHEQYF. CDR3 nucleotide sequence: TGTGCCAGCAAGACAGGGACACACGAGCAGTACTTC.

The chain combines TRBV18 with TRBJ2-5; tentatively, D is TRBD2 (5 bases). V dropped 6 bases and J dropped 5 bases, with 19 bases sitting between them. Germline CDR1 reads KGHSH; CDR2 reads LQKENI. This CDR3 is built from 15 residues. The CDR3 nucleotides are TGTGCCAGCTCCCTCGGTATTGGTTCGGGGGAGACCCAGTACTTC. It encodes CASSLGIGSGETQYF.

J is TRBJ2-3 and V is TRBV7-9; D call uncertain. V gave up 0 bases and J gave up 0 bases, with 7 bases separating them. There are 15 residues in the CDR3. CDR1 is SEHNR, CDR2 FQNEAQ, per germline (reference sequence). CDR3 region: CASSLAGASTDTQYF. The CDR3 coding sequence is TGTGCCAGCAGCTTAGCAGGTGCCAGCACAGATACGCAGTATTTT.

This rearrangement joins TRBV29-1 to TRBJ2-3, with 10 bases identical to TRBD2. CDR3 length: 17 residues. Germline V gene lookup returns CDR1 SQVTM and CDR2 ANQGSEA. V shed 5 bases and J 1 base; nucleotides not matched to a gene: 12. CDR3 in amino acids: CSVHGTSVRGGTDTQYF. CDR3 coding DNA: TGCAGCGTTCATGGGACTAGCGTTCGAGGAGGCACAGATACGCAGTATTTT.

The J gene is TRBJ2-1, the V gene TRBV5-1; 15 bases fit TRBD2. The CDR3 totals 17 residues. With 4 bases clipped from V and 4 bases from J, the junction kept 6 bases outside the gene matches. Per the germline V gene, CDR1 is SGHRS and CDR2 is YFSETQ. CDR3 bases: TGCGCCAGCAGCATCGGACTAGCGGGAGGGAGTTACAATGAGCAGTTCTTC. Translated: CASSIGLAGGSYNEQFF.

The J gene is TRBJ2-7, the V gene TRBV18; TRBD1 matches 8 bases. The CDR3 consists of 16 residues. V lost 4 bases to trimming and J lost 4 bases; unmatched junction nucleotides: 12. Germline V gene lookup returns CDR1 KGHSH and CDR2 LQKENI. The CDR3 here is CASSQSQGQGGYEQYF. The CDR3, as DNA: TGTGCCAGCTCACAATCGCAAGGACAGGGTGGATACGAGCAGTACTTC. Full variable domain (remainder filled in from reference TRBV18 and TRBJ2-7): NAGVMQNPRHLVRRRGQEARLRCSPMKGHSHVYWYRQLPEEGLKFMVYLQKENIIDESGMPKERFSAEFPKEGPSILRIQQVVRGDSAAYFCASSQSQGQGGYEQYFGPGTRLTVT.

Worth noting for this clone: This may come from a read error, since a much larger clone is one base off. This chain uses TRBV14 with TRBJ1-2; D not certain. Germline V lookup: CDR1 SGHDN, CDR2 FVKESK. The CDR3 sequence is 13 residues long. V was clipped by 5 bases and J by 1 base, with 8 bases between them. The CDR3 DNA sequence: TGTGCCAGCAGCGAGGGAGTTAACTATGGCTACACCTTC. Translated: CASSEGVNYGYTF.

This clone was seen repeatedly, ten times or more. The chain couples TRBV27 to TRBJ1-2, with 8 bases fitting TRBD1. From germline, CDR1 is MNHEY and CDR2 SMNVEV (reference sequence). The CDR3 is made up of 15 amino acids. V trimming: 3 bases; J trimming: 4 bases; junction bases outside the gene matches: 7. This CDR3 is CASSFSDRVSYGYTF. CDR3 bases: TGTGCCAGCAGTTTCTCGGACAGGGTGTCCTATGGCTACACCTTC.

CDR3 DNA: TGTGCCAGCAGCTCAGCGGGGAGGACAGATACGCAGTATTTT. Amino acid sequence: CASSSAGRTDTQYF. J is TRBJ2-3 and V is TRBV11-3, with 7 bases matching TRBD2. Germline V gene sequence: CDR1 SGHNT, CDR2 YENEEA. V lost 4 bases to trimming and J lost 3 bases; unmatched junction nucleotides: 4. The CDR3 spans 14 residues.

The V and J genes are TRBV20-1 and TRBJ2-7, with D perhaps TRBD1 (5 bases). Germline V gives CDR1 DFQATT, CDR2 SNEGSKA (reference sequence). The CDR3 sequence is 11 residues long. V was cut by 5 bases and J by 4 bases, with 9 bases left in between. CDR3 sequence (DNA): TGCAGTGCTGCCGACAGTTACGAGCAGTACTTC. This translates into CSAADSYEQYF.

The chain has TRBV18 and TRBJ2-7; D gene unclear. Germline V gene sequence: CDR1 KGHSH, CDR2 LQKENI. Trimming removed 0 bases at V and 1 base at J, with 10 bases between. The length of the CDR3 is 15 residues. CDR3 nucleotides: TGTGCCAGCTCACCACCGGCCGTGGAATCCTACGAGCAGTACTTC. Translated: CASSPPAVESYEQYF.

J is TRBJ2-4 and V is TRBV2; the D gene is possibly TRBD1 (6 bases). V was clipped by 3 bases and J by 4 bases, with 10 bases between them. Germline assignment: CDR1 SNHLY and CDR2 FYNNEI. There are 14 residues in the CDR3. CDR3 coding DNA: TGTGCCAGCAGTGATTCAGGGGTTAAAAACATTCAGTACTTC. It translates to CASSDSGVKNIQYF.

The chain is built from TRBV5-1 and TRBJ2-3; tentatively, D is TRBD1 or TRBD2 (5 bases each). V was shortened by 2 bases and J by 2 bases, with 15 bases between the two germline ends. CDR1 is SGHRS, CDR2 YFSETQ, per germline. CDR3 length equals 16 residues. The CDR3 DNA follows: TGCGCCAGCAGCTTTTCCGGGGCTGGGGTCACAGATACGCAGTATTTT. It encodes CASSFSGAGVTDTQYF.

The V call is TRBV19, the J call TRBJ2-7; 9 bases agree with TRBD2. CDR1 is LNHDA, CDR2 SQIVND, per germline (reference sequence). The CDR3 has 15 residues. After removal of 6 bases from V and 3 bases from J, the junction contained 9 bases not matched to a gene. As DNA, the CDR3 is TGTGCCAGTAGCCGGGGCCAGCGGGGGGACTACGAGCAGTACTTC. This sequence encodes CASSRGQRGDYEQYF. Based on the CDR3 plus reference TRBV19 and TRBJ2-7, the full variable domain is DGGITQSPKYLFRKEGQNVTLSCEQNLNHDAMYWYRQDPGQGLRLIYYSQIVNDFQKGDIAEGYSVSREKKESFPLTVTSAQKNPTAFYLCASSRGQRGDYEQYFGPGTRLTVT.

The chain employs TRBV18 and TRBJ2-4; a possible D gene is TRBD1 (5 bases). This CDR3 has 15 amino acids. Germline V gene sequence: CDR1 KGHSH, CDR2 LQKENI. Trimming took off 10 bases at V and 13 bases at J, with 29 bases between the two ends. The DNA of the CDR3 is TGTGCCACCAGAGCCCATAGGGGAAACCGCCCCGGGCAGTACTTC. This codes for CATRAHRGNRPGQYF. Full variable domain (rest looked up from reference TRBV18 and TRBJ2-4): NAGVMQNPRHLVRRRGQEARLRCSPMKGHSHVYWYRQLPEEGLKFMVYLQKENIIDESGMPKERFSAEFPKEGPSILRIQQVVRGDSAAYFCATRAHRGNRPGQYFGAGTRLSVL.

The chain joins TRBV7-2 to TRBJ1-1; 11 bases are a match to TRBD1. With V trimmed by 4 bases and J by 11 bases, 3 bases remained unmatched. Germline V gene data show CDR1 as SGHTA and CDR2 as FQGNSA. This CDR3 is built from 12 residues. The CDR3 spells CASSSDRGRAFF. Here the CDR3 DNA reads TGTGCCAGCAGCTCGGACAGGGGGCGGGCTTTCTTT.

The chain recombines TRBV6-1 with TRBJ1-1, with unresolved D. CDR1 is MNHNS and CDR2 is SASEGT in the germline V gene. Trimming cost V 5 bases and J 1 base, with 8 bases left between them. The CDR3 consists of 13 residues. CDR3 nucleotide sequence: TGTGCCAGCAGTTCAAGTGGGAACACTGAAGCTTTCTTT. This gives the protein CASSSSGNTEAFF.

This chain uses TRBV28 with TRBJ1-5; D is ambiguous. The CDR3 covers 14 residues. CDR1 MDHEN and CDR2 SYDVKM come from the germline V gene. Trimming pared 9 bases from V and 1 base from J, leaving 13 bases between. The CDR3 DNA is TGTGCCAGTAAAACCTCGGGGAGCAATCAGCCCCAGCATTTT. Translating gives CASKTSGSNQPQHF. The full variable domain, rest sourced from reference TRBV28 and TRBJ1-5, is DVKVTQSSRYLVKRTGEKVFLECVQDMDHENMFWYRQDPGLGLRLIYFSYDVKMKEKGDIPEGYSVSREKKERFSLILESASTNQTSMYLCASKTSGSNQPQHFGDGTRLSIL.

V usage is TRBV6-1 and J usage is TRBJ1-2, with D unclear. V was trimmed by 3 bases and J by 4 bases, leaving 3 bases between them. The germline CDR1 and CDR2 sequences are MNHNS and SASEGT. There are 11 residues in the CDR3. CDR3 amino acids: CASSDLYGYTF. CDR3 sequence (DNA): TGTGCCAGCAGTGACCTCTATGGCTACACCTTC.

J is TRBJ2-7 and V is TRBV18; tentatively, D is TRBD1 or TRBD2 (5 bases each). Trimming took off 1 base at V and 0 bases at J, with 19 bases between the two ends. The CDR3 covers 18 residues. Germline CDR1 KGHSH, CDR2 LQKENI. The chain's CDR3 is CASSPLYTGQGISYEQYF. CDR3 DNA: TGTGCCAGCTCACCACTTTATACGGGGCAGGGTATCTCCTACGAGCAGTACTTC.